This T cell receptor beta chain was sequenced during a study of blood T cell repertoires in COVID-19. Looking at the study overall: Material from acute and convalescent COVID-19 was sourced from the United States, Italy and Spain. PBMCs, B-cell-depleted T cells, or T cells were the source of the cDNA or gDNA that made up the material.

With 0 bases clipped from V and 3 bases from J, the junction kept 11 bases outside the gene matches. Per germline, CDR1 SGHRS and CDR2 YFSETQ. The CDR3 loop spans 18 amino acids. Original methodology: Estimation of nucleated cell counts relied on the amplification of reference gene primers. Sequenced by immunoSEQ multiplex PCR; TCRdb stores in-frame clones only, minus some. V, J and clone size are those of that table, while D and trimming were read from the DNA. The repertoire holds about 73,000 clones, 80% to 85% seen once, with around 28% in the top ten. This clonotype originated in a human donor in a cohort sampled during active COVID-19. Specimen: peripheral blood. The chain combines TRBV5-1 with TRBJ2-7, with TRBD2 matching 11 bases. The CDR3 spells CASSLVVAGGSSSYEQYF. The CDR3 nucleotides are TGCGCCAGCAGCTTGGTTGTAGCGGGGGGGTCCTCTAGCTACGAGCAGTACTTC.